This T cell receptor beta chain stems from a study of vaccination and CD4 T cells after COVID-19. On the study more broadly: Post-COVID sampling occurred a median approximately 91 days after diagnosis (range 35 to 161).

Treatment meaning: roughly nine-day PBMC culture with coronavirus spike peptide pools or control peptides (ViraFEST assay). This clonotype was recorded once. Its matching antigen is unknown. Trimming shortened V by 3 bases and J by 8 bases, and 14 bases separated the two germline ends. The CDR3 is made up of 14 amino acids. Germline loops: CDR1 SGHNT, CDR2 YYREEE (reference sequence). At the Johns Hopkins FTIC core, DNA taken from cultured CD4+ T cells was sequenced by way of the Oncomine TCR Beta short-read assay. It was cultured CD4+ T cells from which genomic DNA was extracted. TCRdb reanalysed the PCR reads using MiXCR and keeps one entry per CDR3 protein. The sample yields about 18,000 distinct CDR3 sequences, 78% seen once.

This TCR derives from a human donor who received a COVID-19 vaccine. The rearrangement links TRBV5-4 to TRBJ1-4, with D perhaps TRBD1 (5 bases). The starting material was CD4+ T cells from blood, cultured in vitro, obtained after SARS-CoV-2 vaccination. The CDR3 DNA sequence: TGTGCCAGCAGCTCAGGGAGAGAACGGGAAAAACTGTTTTTT. Translation gives CASSSGREREKLFF.